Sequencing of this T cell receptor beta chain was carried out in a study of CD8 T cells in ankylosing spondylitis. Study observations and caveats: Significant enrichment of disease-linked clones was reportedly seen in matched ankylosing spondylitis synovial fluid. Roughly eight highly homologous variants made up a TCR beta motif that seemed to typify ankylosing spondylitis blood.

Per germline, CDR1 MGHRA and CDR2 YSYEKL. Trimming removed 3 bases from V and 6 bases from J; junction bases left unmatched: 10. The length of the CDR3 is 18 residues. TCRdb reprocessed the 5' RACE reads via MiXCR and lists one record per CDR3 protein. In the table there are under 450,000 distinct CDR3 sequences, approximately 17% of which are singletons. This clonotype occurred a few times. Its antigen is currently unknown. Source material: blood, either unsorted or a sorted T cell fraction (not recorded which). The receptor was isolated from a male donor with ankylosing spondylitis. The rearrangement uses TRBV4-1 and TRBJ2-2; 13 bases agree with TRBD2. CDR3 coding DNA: TGCGCCAGCAGCCATGGACTAGCGGGAGTTAATAGAGCCGGGGAGCTGTTTTTT. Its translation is CASSHGLAGVNRAGELFF.